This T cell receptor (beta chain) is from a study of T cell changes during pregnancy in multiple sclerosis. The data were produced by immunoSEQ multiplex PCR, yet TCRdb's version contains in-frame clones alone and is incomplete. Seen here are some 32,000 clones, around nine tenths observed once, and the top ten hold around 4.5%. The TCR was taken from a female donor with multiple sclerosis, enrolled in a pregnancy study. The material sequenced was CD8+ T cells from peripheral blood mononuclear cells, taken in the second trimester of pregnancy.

CDR3 protein: CAIRDWTDYEQYF. CDR3 DNA: TGTGCCATCAGGGATTGGACAGACTACGAGCAGTACTTC. The chain couples TRBV10-3 to TRBJ2-7; possibly TRBD1 for D (6 bases). Looked up from germline, CDR1 is ENHRY and CDR2 is SYGVKD. CDR3 size: 13 residues. Trimming took 6 bases from V and 3 from J, leaving 12 bases between them.